The 15 T cell receptor beta chains given below trace back to one sample, sequenced in a study of CD4 T cells in relation to SARS-CoV-2 and coronaviruses. Antigen specificity for these receptors is unknown. The method was immunoSEQ multiplex PCR; TCRdb's version includes in-frame clones alone and lacks a portion of them. The sample contains 19,000 or so clones, 78% of which appear only once. The unexposed donors gave CD4+ T cells in 2011-2018, prior to COVID-19. After more than eight days of culture, CD4+ T cells were isolated. Sample: CD4+ T cells from PBMCs, cultured in vitro. These receptors were taken from a human donor in good health.

This clone was picked up a small number of times. The chain links TRBV7-3 to TRBJ2-5; 13 bases match TRBD2. The V and J ends lost 3 bases and 2 bases, in that order; junction bases with no gene match: 9. Germline V lookup: CDR1 SGHTA, CDR2 FQGTGA. CDR3 size: 18 residues. CDR3 residues: CASSFGTSGTWGQETQYF. The CDR3 DNA sequence: TGTGCCAGCAGCTTTGGGACTAGCGGGACCTGGGGTCAAGAGACCCAGTACTTC.

The CDR3 spells CASSLDRADTQYF. In nucleotides, the CDR3 is TGTGCCAGCAGCTTGGACAGGGCAGATACGCAGTATTTT. The chain couples TRBV5-8 to TRBJ2-3; weak D call: TRBD1 (6 bases). The germline V and J ends were trimmed by 0 bases and 4 bases, with 6 bases remaining between them. Germline V lookup: CDR1 SGHTS, CDR2 YDEGEE. CDR3 length equals 13 residues.

Comment on this clone: At one boundary the junction diverges from the germline segment, which might be a read error. This chain uses TRBV10-3 with TRBJ2-7, with 10 bases identical to TRBD2. This CDR3 region has 12 residues. In germline, CDR1 is ENHRY, CDR2 SYGVKD. Here the CDR3 reads CAISDRTSGELF. CDR3 DNA: TGTGCCATCAGTGACCGGACTAGCGGAGAGCTATTC.

The V gene is TRBV5-1, the J gene TRBJ1-6; 8 nucleotides match TRBD1. Germline CDR1 is SGHRS and CDR2 is YFSETQ. The CDR3 consists of 14 residues. J lost 5 bases, V lost 4 bases, and 2 bases had no gene match. The CDR3 DNA follows: TGCGCCAGCAGCACAGGGGGAAATAATTCACCCCTCCACTTT. This codes for CASSTGGNNSPLHF.

The chain employs TRBV12-3 or TRBV12-4 and TRBJ1-2; the D gene is possibly TRBD1 (5 bases). The V and J ends lost 3 bases and 10 bases respectively, with 9 bases between them. CDR3 length equals 11 residues. CDR3 protein: CASSFVGTYTF. Here the CDR3 DNA reads TGTGCCAGCAGTTTTGTCGGGACCTACACCTTC.

This sequence joins TRBV30 and TRBJ1-3, with no clear D. Germline V gene lookup returns CDR1 GTSNPN and CDR2 SVGIG (reference sequence). The germline V and J ends were trimmed by 5 bases and 3 bases, with 17 bases remaining between them. CDR3 length equals 15 residues. The CDR3 here is CAWQSSSLSGNTIYF. DNA for the CDR3: TGTGCCTGGCAAAGTTCGTCCCTTAGTGGAAACACCATATATTTT.

This clone showed up just a few times. The gene calls are TRBV5-4 and TRBJ2-7, with TRBD1 matching over 8 bases. CDR3 length equals 16 residues. Per the germline V gene, CDR1 is SGHNT and CDR2 is YYREEE (reference sequence). Trimming took 4 bases from V and 2 from J; bases not matched to a gene: 11. In DNA, the CDR3 is TGTGCCAGCAGCCCAGGGGGCCAAACTTCTACCTACGAGCAGTACTTC. This sequence encodes CASSPGGQTSTYEQYF.

The V gene is TRBV18, the J gene TRBJ2-5, with unresolved D. The CDR3 runs 13 residues. Germline values: CDR1 KGHSH, CDR2 LQKENI. Trimming pared 4 bases from V and 3 bases from J, leaving 9 bases between. CDR3 nucleotide sequence: TGTGCCAGCTCACAGACAATCGAAGAGACCCAGTACTTC. Protein product: CASSQTIEETQYF.

The chain recombines TRBV19 with TRBJ1-2; 8 bases match TRBD1. Germline CDR1 LNHDA, CDR2 SQIVND (reference sequence). The J segment lost 4 bases and the V segment lost 5 bases, leaving 9 bases of the junction unmatched. The length of the CDR3 is 15 residues. CDR3 in amino acids: CASSPIQGASYGYTF. The CDR3 nucleotides are TGTGCCAGTAGTCCCATCCAGGGGGCAAGCTATGGCTACACCTTC.

The chain is built from TRBV7-8 and TRBJ2-7; 11 bases are a match to TRBD2. CDR1 is SGHVS and CDR2 is FQNEAQ in the germline V gene. After removal of 5 bases from V and 1 base from J, the junction contained 10 bases not matched to a gene. This CDR3 comprises 17 residues. CDR3 protein: CASSRSTGTSGSYEQYF. DNA of the CDR3: TGTGCCAGCAGCCGCAGTACCGGGACTAGCGGTTCCTACGAGCAGTACTTC.

The table lists this clone with a count of one. J is TRBJ2-7 and V is TRBV27, with 8 bases identical to TRBD2. V gave up 8 bases and J gave up 7 bases; unmatched junction bases: 7. The CDR3 has 12 amino acids. Germline V gene sequence: CDR1 MNHEY, CDR2 SMNVEV (reference sequence). Here the CDR3 reads CASATRGGEQYF. The CDR3 DNA reads as TGTGCCAGCGCAACCCGGGGGGGAGAGCAGTACTTC.

V gene TRBV11-2 combines with J gene TRBJ2-7, with D unclear. The V gene lost 5 bases and the J gene lost 6 bases, with 23 bases spanning the gap. This CDR3 region has 16 residues. Germline values: CDR1 SGHAT, CDR2 FQNNGV. Written as DNA, the CDR3 is TGTGCCAGCAGCCCCCAAGGTCTTACTCCTCCCGGCGAGCAGTACTTC. It encodes CASSPQGLTPPGEQYF.

J is TRBJ2-3 and V is TRBV6-1; TRBD2 might be the D (6 bases). Trimming cost V 0 bases and J 7 bases, with 11 bases left between them. This CDR3 is 14 amino acids long. In germline, CDR1 is MNHNS, CDR2 SASEGT. CDR3 loop: CASSEAGTVNTQYF. The CDR3 nucleotides are TGTGCCAGCAGTGAAGCCGGGACTGTGAATACGCAGTATTTT.

This clone was recorded only once. The rearrangement joins TRBV20-1 to TRBJ2-1; D assignment may be TRBD1 or TRBD2 (5 bases each). V lost 3 bases and J 5 bases, leaving 14 bases between the germline ends. CDR1 DFQATT and CDR2 SNEGSKA come from the germline V gene (reference sequence). This CDR3 is 14 amino acids long. CDR3 residues: CSASSGPNDNEQFF. In DNA, the CDR3 is TGCAGTGCTAGTTCGGGACCCAATGACAATGAGCAGTTCTTC.

This chain joins TRBV4-2 and TRBJ2-7; the match to TRBD1 covers 8 bases. Trimming took 3 bases from V and 4 from J; bases not matched to a gene: 8. Germline CDR1 LGHNA, CDR2 YNFKEQ. CDR3 size: 15 residues. The DNA for the CDR3 is TGTGCCAGCAGCCAGGACGGACAGGGCGCATACGAGCAGTACTTC. Translated, it gives CASSQDGQGAYEQYF.